This T cell receptor (beta chain) is drawn from a study of cytomegalovirus exposure and HLA in healthy donors. The wider study: Both the approximately 120 validation repertoires and the approximately 700 first-cohort repertoires used the same platform, as reported by a later analysis. Overall study findings and caveats: The study labeled 180 or so TCR beta chains cytomegalovirus-associated. In a later analysis, first-cohort TCR clusters were found to tend to co-occur in the 120 or so validation repertoires.

The CDR3 has 16 amino acids. Per the germline V gene, CDR1 is MNHEY and CDR2 is SVGAGI. Germline trimming cut 0 bases from V and 3 bases from J; bases unmatched to any gene: 8. This table comes from immunoSEQ multiplex PCR, and its TCRdb copy is limited to in-frame clones, with some not included. Of over 250,000 clones listed, approximately 86% are singletons. For this clone: The antigen is unknown.

The donors were members of the roughly 120-subject validation cohort (separate from the roughly 670-subject first cohort). The sequencing sample was made of PBMCs. The chain combines TRBV6-5 with TRBJ2-7; 7 bases fit TRBD2. The TCR sequence derives from a woman aged 18-29 years in good health and CMV-seronegative. The CDR3 DNA is TGTGCCAGCAGTTACTCGAGGCTAGCGGAGGGCTACGAGCAGTACTTC. As protein: CASSYSRLAEGYEQYF.